This T cell receptor beta chain was captured in a study of blood T cell repertoires in COVID-19. Study background: Italy, Spain and the United States were the sources of the convalescent and acute COVID-19 samples. T cells, B-cell-depleted T cells, or PBMCs supplied cDNA or gDNA.

The germline V gene has CDR1 SGHTA and CDR2 FQGNSA. CDR3 length: 14 amino acids. V lost 1 base and J 2 bases, leaving 8 bases between the germline ends. Source study methods: Reference gene primer amplification yielded estimated nucleated cell counts. Clones were read by immunoSEQ multiplex PCR, and TCRdb kept only the in-frame ones, dropping some. Clone size and V and J calls were adopted from that table, with D and trimming inferred from the DNA. The table has over 300,000 clones, 86% seen once. The sequencing input was peripheral blood. This receptor was obtained from a woman aged 45-59 years with acute or convalescent COVID-19. The chain has TRBV7-2 and TRBJ2-5; D possibly corresponds to TRBD1 (6 bases). This CDR3 reads CASSLEQGQETQYF. DNA for the CDR3: TGTGCCAGCAGCTTAGAACAGGGACAAGAGACCCAGTACTTC.